This is a list of T cell receptor beta chains from one sample in a study of blood T cell repertoires in COVID-19. This table comes from immunoSEQ multiplex PCR, and its TCRdb copy is limited to in-frame clones, with some not included. The data show 60,000 to 65,000 clones, 74% seen once. The specimen sequenced was peripheral blood. All receptors derive from a woman aged 80 or over with acute or convalescent COVID-19. Both conserved end residues are part of each CDR3. D genes are given only for firm matches. Clone size is shown for a subset of rows, as once, few, many or a class of expanded clone.

V: TRBV11-3; D: NA; length: 15; J: TRBJ2-1; size: NA; DNA: TGTGCCAGCAGCTTATTAGGAGTTTTCGACAATGAGCAGTTCTTC; CDR3: CASSLLGVFDNEQFF
V: TRBV28; D: NA; length: 17; J: TRBJ1-5; size: few; DNA: TGTGCCAGCAGTTCCTCATCGGGCGGGACTAGCAATCAGCCCCAGCATTTT; CDR3: CASSSSSGGTSNQPQHF
V: TRBV28; D: NA; length: 14; J: TRBJ2-7; size: NA; DNA: TGTGCCAGCAGTTTCAGGGGAAGCTCCTACGAGCAGTACTTC; CDR3: CASSFRGSSYEQYF
V: TRBV9; D: NA; length: 13; J: TRBJ2-7; size: NA; DNA: TGTGCCAGCAGCGCACAACAGGGAAACGAGCAGTACTTC; CDR3: CASSAQQGNEQYF
V: TRBV19; D: NA; length: 16; J: TRBJ2-1; size: NA; DNA: TGTGCCAGTAGTATAGTGGGGAGCCTCCCCCGTAATGAGCAGTTCTTC; CDR3: CASSIVGSLPRNEQFF
V: TRBV28; D: TRBD1; length: 13; J: TRBJ2-5; size: NA; DNA: TGTGCCACTTCGGGACAGGGGAAAGAGACCCAGTACTTC; CDR3: CATSGQGKETQYF
V: TRBV15; D: TRBD1; length: 15; J: TRBJ2-5; size: NA; DNA: TGTGCCACCAGCCGGGGGACAGGGAGTTTGGAGACCCAGTACTTC; CDR3: CATSRGTGSLETQYF
V: TRBV7-9; D: TRBD1; length: 16; J: TRBJ1-2; size: NA; DNA: TGTGCCAGCAGCCCGTGGACAGGGGGCAGCCCCTATGGCTACACCTTC; CDR3: CASSPWTGGSPYGYTF
V: TRBV29-1; D: TRBD1; length: 15; J: TRBJ2-2; size: few; DNA: TGCAGCGTCGTAGGACAGGGGGCGAACACCGGGGAGCTGTTTTTT; CDR3: CSVVGQGANTGELFF
V: TRBV24-1; D: TRBD2; length: 17; J: TRBJ2-3; size: NA; DNA: TGTGCCACCAGTGAGGGGGGGACTAGCGGGAGTTTAGATACGCAGTATTTT; CDR3: CATSEGGTSGSLDTQYF
V: TRBV7-8; D: TRBD2; length: 17; J: TRBJ2-7; size: few; DNA: TGTGCCAGCACCCGGGACAGCCGAACAGCGGGAGGGCCCGAGCAGTACTTC; CDR3: CASTRDSRTAGGPEQYF
V: TRBV5-4; D: NA; length: 14; J: TRBJ1-6; size: NA; DNA: TGTGCCAGCAGCTCCGCGGGGCCCAATTCACCCCTCCACTTT; CDR3: CASSSAGPNSPLHF
V: TRBV18; D: TRBD1; length: 16; J: TRBJ2-7; size: NA; DNA: TGTGCCAGCTCACGACAGACCGGGACAGGGCTCCGATCGCAAAAATTC; CDR3: CASSRQTGTGLRSQKF
V: TRBV5-1; D: TRBD1; length: 13; J: TRBJ2-7; size: NA; DNA: TGCGCCAGCAGCTTGGAACAGGGGTACGAGCAGTACTTC; CDR3: CASSLEQGYEQYF
V: TRBV10-1; D: TRBD1; length: 14; J: TRBJ1-1; size: NA; DNA: TGCGAAACCGGGGACAGGGGTTTTAGCACTGAAGCTTTCTTT; CDR3: CETGDRGFSTEAFF
V: TRBV7-9; D: NA; length: 13; J: TRBJ2-1; size: NA; DNA: TGTGCCAGCAGCTTCGACTGGGTAGGTGAGCAGTTCTTC; CDR3: CASSFDWVGEQFF
V: TRBV7-2; D: TRBD1; length: 15; J: TRBJ2-1; size: NA; DNA: TGTGCCAGCAGCTTAGTGGGGACAGGGGGGGATGAGCAGTTCTTC; CDR3: CASSLVGTGGDEQFF
V: TRBV27; D: TRBD1; length: 16; J: TRBJ2-7; size: NA; DNA: TGTGCCAGCAGTTTCCGGACAGGGGACGTTTCCTACGAGCAGTACTTC; CDR3: CASSFRTGDVSYEQYF
V: TRBV3-1/TRBV3-2; D: TRBD1; length: 19; J: TRBJ2-5; size: NA; DNA: TGTGCCAGCAGCCAAAGAAGGCCACAGGGGGCGCATATACCAGGGACCCAGTACTTC; CDR3: CASSQRRPQGAHIPGTQYF
V: TRBV4-3; D: NA; length: 18; J: TRBJ2-1; size: NA; DNA: TGCGCCAGCAGCCAAGAAATTACCCAGGGATTATGGGACAATGAGCAGTTCTTC; CDR3: CASSQEITQGLWDNEQFF
V: TRBV10-3; D: NA; length: 11; J: TRBJ2-3; size: NA; DNA: TGTGCCATCGGCGCAGGAGATACGCAGTATTTT; CDR3: CAIGAGDTQYF
V: TRBV11-3; D: NA; length: 16; J: TRBJ1-3; size: few; DNA: TGTGCCAGCAGCACTAGACAGGCGATGGTTGGAAACACCATATATTTT; CDR3: CASSTRQAMVGNTIYF
V: TRBV7-9; D: TRBD2; length: 16; J: TRBJ2-7; size: NA; DNA: TGTGCCAGCAGCGCTCGGACTAGCGGGAGTGTTTACGAGCAGTACTTC; CDR3: CASSARTSGSVYEQYF
V: TRBV7-8; D: NA; length: 15; J: TRBJ2-1; size: NA; DNA: TGTGCCAGCAGGAGACCCAGGGTGGCCTTCGATGAGCAGTTCTTC; CDR3: CASRRPRVAFDEQFF
V: TRBV7-2; D: NA; length: 16; J: TRBJ1-4; size: NA; DNA: TGTGCCAGCAGCTTAGGACAGCTTGCAACTAATGAAAAACTGTTTTTT; CDR3: CASSLGQLATNEKLFF
V: TRBV2; D: NA; length: 13; J: TRBJ2-1; size: NA; DNA: TGTGCCAGCAGTGGAACTAGGTTCAATGAGCAGTTCTTC; CDR3: CASSGTRFNEQFF
V: TRBV30; D: NA; length: 15; J: TRBJ2-5; size: NA; DNA: TGTGCCTGGAGTGTTGGGCAGGGGGGCCGGGAGACCCAGTACTTC; CDR3: CAWSVGQGGRETQYF
V: TRBV6-5; D: TRBD1; length: 15; J: TRBJ1-6; size: NA; DNA: TGTGCCAGCAGTTATGGGGACAGTAATGGGTCACCCCTCCACTTT; CDR3: CASSYGDSNGSPLHF
V: TRBV18; D: TRBD2; length: 16; J: TRBJ2-2; size: NA; DNA: TGTGCCAGCTCGCTAGCGGGAGGGCCAGACACCGGGGAGCTGTTTTTT; CDR3: CASSLAGGPDTGELFF
V: TRBV6-6; D: NA; length: 13; J: TRBJ2-3; size: NA; DNA: TGTGCCAGCCGGGACACCGGCACAGATACGCAGTATTTT; CDR3: CASRDTGTDTQYF
V: TRBV7-8; D: NA; length: 15; J: TRBJ1-5; size: once; DNA: TGTGCCAGCAGCGGGCGTCCCGACAGATATCAGCCCCAGCATTTT; CDR3: CASSGRPDRYQPQHF
V: TRBV7-2; D: TRBD1; length: 14; J: TRBJ2-7; size: NA; DNA: TGTGCCAGCAGCCCCGGGACAGGGGGGATCGAGCAGTACTTC; CDR3: CASSPGTGGIEQYF
V: TRBV10-3; D: TRBD1; length: 13; J: TRBJ1-2; size: NA; DNA: TGTGCCATCAGTGAGTCGACAGGGGGAGGCTACACCTTC; CDR3: CAISESTGGGYTF
V: TRBV5-1; D: TRBD2; length: 18; J: TRBJ2-3; size: NA; DNA: TGCGCCAGCAGCTCACTTCTCTTAGCGGGAGGGTACACAGATACGCAGTATTTT; CDR3: CASSSLLLAGGYTDTQYF
V: TRBV19; D: NA; length: 14; J: TRBJ2-5; size: NA; DNA: TGTGCCAGTAGTCCCCACCGAGCCCAAGAGACCCAGTACTTC; CDR3: CASSPHRAQETQYF
V: TRBV11-3; D: TRBD2; length: 17; J: TRBJ2-3; size: NA; DNA: TGTGCCAGCAGCTTAGATTCAGCCGGGACTAGAGGAGATACGCAGTATTTT; CDR3: CASSLDSAGTRGDTQYF
V: TRBV29-1; D: NA; length: 14; J: TRBJ2-7; size: NA; DNA: TGCAGCGTTGAAGTAAGTCAGGCCCCCTACGAGCAGTACTTC; CDR3: CSVEVSQAPYEQYF
V: TRBV10-3; D: TRBD2; length: 15; J: TRBJ2-5; size: NA; DNA: TGTGCCATCAGGGGAGCTAGCGGCAACCAAGAGACCCAGTACTTC; CDR3: CAIRGASGNQETQYF
V: TRBV7-8; D: TRBD1; length: 14; J: TRBJ2-7; size: few; DNA: TGTGCCAGCAGCTTAAGTACAGGGGGCAGAGAGCAGTACTTC; CDR3: CASSLSTGGREQYF
V: TRBV27; D: TRBD2; length: 15; J: TRBJ2-3; size: NA; DNA: TGTGCCAGCAGATCTCCTAGCGGGAGTTCAGATACGCAGTATTTT; CDR3: CASRSPSGSSDTQYF